This T cell receptor (beta chain) was retrieved from a study of Ad26.COV2.S vaccination and SARS-CoV-2 variants. Treatment: 15 to 20 received Ad26.COV2.S at low or high dose, single or two shots; about five received placebo; per-sample allocation not given. Samples were taken on day 63 after the first vaccine or placebo injection. Study-level points and caveats: Responses of spike-specific T cells (both CD8+ and CD4+) reportedly showed substantial breadth after vaccination. Higher spike-specific TCR breadth was found in vaccine recipients than in placebo recipients.

This table comes from immunoSEQ multiplex PCR, and its TCRdb copy is limited to in-frame clones, with some not included. The sample yields fewer than 400,000 clones, just over 85% seen once. This clone was recorded a few times. Its matching antigen is unknown. The sample carries other DNA sequences with the same CDR3. Sample: peripheral blood, taken in a trial of Ad26.COV2.S vaccine versus placebo. The receptor comes from a person between 18 and 65 years old who received the Ad26.COV2.S COVID-19 vaccine or a placebo.

The CDR3: CASSQVGYGYTF. The CDR3 coding sequence is TGTGCCAGCAGCCAAGTCGGGTATGGCTACACCTTC. The chain carries TRBV3-1 (or the pseudogene TRBV3-2) and TRBJ1-2; D ambiguous. The CDR3 is 12 residues long. CDR1 and CDR2 (germline): LGHDT, YNNKEL (reference sequence). The V end was cut by 1 base, the J end by 5 bases, with 5 bases between.